These T cell receptor beta chains were read from a single sample in a study of response to subunit inactivated influenza vaccine. TCRdb re-called the RT-PCR reads with MiXCR, one entry per CDR3 protein. Of a few hundred thousand distinct CDR3 sequences in the sample, 9.5% to 13% were seen once. This material consisted of PBMCs from blood, taken roughly 46 days after vaccination. These receptors came from a man aged 50-60 years who received an inactivated influenza vaccine. Both conserved end residues are part of each CDR3. A D gene is named only where the DNA matches it firmly. Only part of the rows carry a size: once, few, many, or a class if the clone is expanded.

V gene	clone size	J gene	D gene	CDR3 DNA	CDR3 protein
TRBV5-1	once	TRBJ2-1	TRBD1	TGCGACAGCGCAAACAGGGGGCTCTCCTACAATGAGCAGTTCTTC	CDSANRGLSYNEQFF
TRBV11-2	NA	TRBJ2-4	TRBD2	TGTGCCAGCAGCTTAGAGGTCCGGGGGGGCCTAGAAAACATTCAGTACTTC	CASSLEVRGGLENIQYF
TRBV7-9	many	TRBJ2-1	NA	TGTGCCAGCAGCCCTAGCTTTGGGACAGGGTTCCAGCGGGAGGGTGATGAGCAGTTCTTC	CASSPSFGTGFQREGDEQFF
TRBV20-1	few	TRBJ1-1	NA	TGCAGTGCTAGAACGAAGGACTCAAACACTGAAGCTTTCTTT	CSARTKDSNTEAFF
TRBV7-9	many	TRBJ2-7	NA	TGTGCCAGCAGCAAAGACAGGCAGCAGTACTTC	CASSKDRQQYF
TRBV20-1	few	TRBJ2-7	TRBD1	TGCAGTGCTTCCGGGACAGGGCGCTACGAGCAGTACTTC	CSASGTGRYEQYF
TRBV20-1	NA	TRBJ1-1	NA	TGCTGTGCTAGACATGGGGATTGGGTGTGGAACACTGAAGCTTTCTTT	CCARHGDWVWNTEAFF
TRBV29-1	few	TRBJ2-1	NA	TGCAGCGTTGATGGGCAGGGGAGCTCCTACAATGAGCAGTTCTTC	CSVDGQGSSYNEQFF
TRBV12-3/TRBV12-4	NA	TRBJ2-7	TRBD2	TGTGCCAGCAGTTTTGGAACCGGGGGGAGCTCCTACGAGCAGTACTTC	CASSFGTGGSSYEQYF
TRBV28	few	TRBJ1-2	NA	TGTGCCAGCAGTTTAAGTGGCAGGGCTGGTGGCTACACCTTC	CASSLSGRAGGYTF
TRBV7-2	NA	TRBJ1-3	NA	TGTGCCAGCTCTACAGGGCCGGCTCCTGGAAACACCATATATTTT	CASSTGPAPGNTIYF
TRBV5-1	few	TRBJ1-1	TRBD1	TGCGCCAGCAGCTTGCAGGGGACAGGGCCCACTGAAGCTTTCTTT	CASSLQGTGPTEAFF
TRBV5-1	NA	TRBJ2-3	TRBD2	TGCGCCAGCAGCTTGGCACTAGCGGGATACACAGATACGCAGTATTTT	CASSLALAGYTDTQYF
TRBV29-1	many	TRBJ2-3	NA	TGCGCGTATGATTGGGGATCAGATACGCAGTATTTT	CAYDWGSDTQYF
TRBV9	few	TRBJ2-3	NA	TGTGCCAGCAGCGTAGAGGGACACCTCCCAGATACGCAGTATTTT	CASSVEGHLPDTQYF
TRBV12-3/TRBV12-4	NA	TRBJ2-3	NA	TGTGCCAGCAGTTTAGCGTCGCAGGGCGGCACAGATACGCAGTATTTT	CASSLASQGGTDTQYF
TRBV6-1	NA	TRBJ2-7	NA	TGTGCCAGCAGTCAGGTGGTTGGCACGATACTCAGGACGTCCTACGAGCAGTACTTC	CASSQVVGTILRTSYEQYF
TRBV7-2	few	TRBJ2-6	NA	TGTGCCAGCAGCTCACGCGCCCGGGGAGCCAACGTCCTGACTTTC	CASSSRARGANVLTF
TRBV24-1	few	TRBJ1-2	TRBD1	TGTGCCACCAGTGACGGACAGGGGGAGGTAATAAGCGGCTACACCTTC	CATSDGQGEVISGYTF
TRBV20-1	many	TRBJ2-3	TRBD2	TGCAGTGCTAGAGATCTTAATAGCGGGAGACTCGAGGTGGCAGATACGCAGTATTTT	CSARDLNSGRLEVADTQYF
TRBV28	NA	TRBJ2-5	TRBD1	TGTGCCAGCAGTTACTCTGCCGGGACAGGGGAAGAGACCCAGTACTTC	CASSYSAGTGEETQYF
TRBV7-8	many	TRBJ2-5	TRBD2	TGTGCCAGCAGCTTCACAACTAGCGGGAACGTCGAGACCCAGTACTTC	CASSFTTSGNVETQYF
TRBV7-2	NA	TRBJ2-1	NA	TGTGCCAGCAGCTTAGATTCAGGGCACAATGAGCAGTTCTTC	CASSLDSGHNEQFF
TRBV29-1	few	TRBJ2-1	TRBD2	TGCAGCGTTCCTTTAGGAACGGGAGGACCCAATGAGCAGTTCTTC	CSVPLGTGGPNEQFF
TRBV7-6	few	TRBJ2-1	NA	TGTGCCAGCAGCTTAGCTGAGGGGAATGAGCAGTTCTTC	CASSLAEGNEQFF
TRBV28	few	TRBJ2-2	TRBD2	TGTGCCAGCATAAAGTTCGTTGGACTAGCGGGAGGGTTCGACACCGGGGAGCTGTTTTTT	CASIKFVGLAGGFDTGELFF
TRBV5-1	many	TRBJ2-2	NA	TGCGCCAGCAGCTTGGGGCCATTGATCAACACCGGGGAGCTGTTTTTT	CASSLGPLINTGELFF
TRBV7-2	NA	TRBJ2-7	TRBD2	TGTGCCAGCGGAGGGACTAGCGGTCCCTACGAGCAGTACTTC	CASGGTSGPYEQYF
TRBV6-1	few	TRBJ2-3	NA	TGTGCCAGCAGTGAAGGACTATGGGGCGATACGCAGTATTTT	CASSEGLWGDTQYF
TRBV27	many	TRBJ2-1	NA	TGTGCCAGCAGTTTCTCGACGGGAGTATGGGATGAGCAGTTCTTC	CASSFSTGVWDEQFF
TRBV24-1	few	TRBJ2-2	TRBD1	TGTGCCACCAGTGATTTTACCCCGGGACAGGGTAACACCGGGGAGCTGTTTTTT	CATSDFTPGQGNTGELFF
TRBV12-3/TRBV12-4	NA	TRBJ1-4	NA	TGTGCCAGCAGTTTGTCCAGGGGATTGGGTGAAAAACTGTTTTTT	CASSLSRGLGEKLFF
TRBV6-1	NA	TRBJ2-5	NA	TGTGCCAGCAGTCCCCCCGCGGACGGCCAACAGACCCAGTACTTC	CASSPPADGQQTQYF
TRBV29-1	few	TRBJ2-6	TRBD1	TGCAGCGTTGCTGAGGGGGCCGGTGGGGCCAACGTCCTGACTTTC	CSVAEGAGGANVLTF
TRBV4-3	few	TRBJ2-7	NA	TGCGCCAGCAGCCAAGTATATTACGGGGGCCAACACTACGAGCAGTACTTC	CASSQVYYGGQHYEQYF
TRBV4-2	NA	TRBJ2-7	NA	TGTGCCAGCAGCCAAGGAGGTTGGGGCAGGAAGATGTACGAGCAGTACTTC	CASSQGGWGRKMYEQYF
TRBV7-2	few	TRBJ1-5	NA	TGTGCCAGCAGCCTAGGGGCCCGGGGTGGCAATCAGCCCCAGCATTTT	CASSLGARGGNQPQHF
TRBV11-1	few	TRBJ2-5	TRBD2	TGTGCCAGCAGCCGCACCGAATACGACAAAGCGGGGGGCCAAGAGACCCAGTACTTC	CASSRTEYDKAGGQETQYF
TRBV5-1	few	TRBJ2-7	NA	TGCGCCAGCAGCCCTGGGACTGTGATTACCTACGAGCAGTACTTC	CASSPGTVITYEQYF
TRBV28	few	TRBJ1-3	NA	TGTGCCAGCAGTTTCGGGGGTTCTGGAAACACCATATATTTT	CASSFGGSGNTIYF